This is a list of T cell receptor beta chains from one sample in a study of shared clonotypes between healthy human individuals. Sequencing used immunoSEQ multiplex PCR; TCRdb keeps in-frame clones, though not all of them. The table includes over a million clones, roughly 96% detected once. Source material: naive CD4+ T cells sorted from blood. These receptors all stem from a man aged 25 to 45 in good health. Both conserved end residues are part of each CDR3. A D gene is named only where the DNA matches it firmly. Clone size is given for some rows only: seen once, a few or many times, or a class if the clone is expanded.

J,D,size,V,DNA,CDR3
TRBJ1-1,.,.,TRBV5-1,TGCGCCAGCAGGCATTATGACAGTGAAGCTTTCTTT,CASRHYDSEAFF
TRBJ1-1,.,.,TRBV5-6,TGTGCCAGCAGCCTGGGGAGCAGGGCTTTCTTT,CASSLGSRAFF
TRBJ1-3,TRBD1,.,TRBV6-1,TGTGCCAGCAGTGACTCGACAGGGGCTGGAAACACCATATATTTT,CASSDSTGAGNTIYF
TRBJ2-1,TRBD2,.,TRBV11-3,TGTGCCAGCAGCTTGGGAGGGGCTAACTCCTACAATGAGCAGTTCTTC,CASSLGGANSYNEQFF
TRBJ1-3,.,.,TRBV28,TGTGCCAGCAGCACACCACGACAGGAACTCTCTGGAAACACCATATATTTT,CASSTPRQELSGNTIYF
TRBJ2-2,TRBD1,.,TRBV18,TGTGCCAGCTCCCGACAGGGAACGAACACCGGGGAGCTGTTTTTT,CASSRQGTNTGELFF
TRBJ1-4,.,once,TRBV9,TGTGCCAGCAGCGTAGATCCTCTCAATGAAAAACTGTTTTTT,CASSVDPLNEKLFF
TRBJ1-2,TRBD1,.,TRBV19,TGTGCCAGTAGGGACGGACAGGGAAACTATGGCTACACCTTC,CASRDGQGNYGYTF
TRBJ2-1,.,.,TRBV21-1,TGTGCCAGCAGCAAGGAGACCCAAACCGGGACTAGCGGGAGGCTGCGACTGAACAATGAGCAGTTCTTC,CASSKETQTGTSGRLRLNNEQFF
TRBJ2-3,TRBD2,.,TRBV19,TGTGCCAGTAGTATAGGGGCGGGAGGGGGAGATACGCAGTATTTT,CASSIGAGGGDTQYF
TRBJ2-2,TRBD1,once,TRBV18,TGTGCCAGCTCACTACAGGGGGCGGTCACCGGGGAGCTGTTTTTT,CASSLQGAVTGELFF
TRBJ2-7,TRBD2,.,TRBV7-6,TGTGCCAGCAGCCCTCTAGCGGGACCATCCTACGAGCAGTACTTC,CASSPLAGPSYEQYF
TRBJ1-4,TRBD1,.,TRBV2,TGTGCCAGCACTGACAGGGTTCGCGACGCTAATGAAAAACTGTTTTTT,CASTDRVRDANEKLFF
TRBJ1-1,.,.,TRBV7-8,TGTGCCAGCAGCACCGGGGAGGGTCGGTCCCCCACTGAAGCTTTCTTT,CASSTGEGRSPTEAFF
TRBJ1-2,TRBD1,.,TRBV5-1,TGCGCCAGCAGCCTTTCCCGACAGGGGAGTGGCTATGGCTACACCTTC,CASSLSRQGSGYGYTF
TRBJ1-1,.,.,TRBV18,TGTGCCAGCTCACGAGGACTGATGAACACTGAAGCTTTCTTT,CASSRGLMNTEAFF
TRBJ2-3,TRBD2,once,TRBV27,TGTGCCAGCAGTCTAATAGCGGGAGCACCCTCAGATACGCAGTATTTT,CASSLIAGAPSDTQYF
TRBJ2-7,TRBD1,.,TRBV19,TGTGCCAGTAGTACCCCCGGGACAGGGGGCTCCTACGAGCAGTACTTC,CASSTPGTGGSYEQYF
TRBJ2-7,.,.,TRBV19,TGTGCCAGTAGTATTCAGGGTTCCTACGAGCAGTACTTC,CASSIQGSYEQYF
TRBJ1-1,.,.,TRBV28,TGTGCCAGCAGTTTGTTCGGGACATTGAACACTGAAGCTTTCTTT,CASSLFGTLNTEAFF
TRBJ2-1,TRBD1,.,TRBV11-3,TGTGCCAGCAGTCCTCGACAGGGGAATTACAATGAGCAGTTCTTC,CASSPRQGNYNEQFF
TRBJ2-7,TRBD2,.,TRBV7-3,TGTGCCAGCAGCCTCGGGCGGGGGGAGCAGTACTTC,CASSLGRGEQYF
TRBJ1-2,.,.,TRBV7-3,TGTGCCAGCAGCCAAGGGGGGTACTATGGCTACACCTTC,CASSQGGYYGYTF
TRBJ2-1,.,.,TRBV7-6,TGTGCCAGCAGCTTAGCGGAATATGCTGAGCAGTTCTTC,CASSLAEYAEQFF
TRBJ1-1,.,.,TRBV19,TGTGCCAGTAGCCGACCCGCGTGGTCTGAAGCTTTCTTT,CASSRPAWSEAFF
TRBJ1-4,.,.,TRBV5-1,TGCGCCAGCAGCGTGCCGTTGGGAAGCCAAGGAGAAAAACTGTTTTTT,CASSVPLGSQGEKLFF
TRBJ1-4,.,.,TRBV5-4,TGTGCCAGCAGCGCCGACAACAGGGCAGAAAAACTGTTTTTT,CASSADNRAEKLFF
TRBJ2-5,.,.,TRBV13,TGTGCCAGCAGCTGGGGGACTGTGGAGACCCAGTACTTC,CASSWGTVETQYF
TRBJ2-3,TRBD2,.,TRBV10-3,TGTGCCATCAGTGAGTCGATATCCGGGAGGAGAACAGATACGCAGTATTTT,CAISESISGRRTDTQYF
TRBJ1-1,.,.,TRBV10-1,TGCGCCAGCAGTAGAGAACCCAGAGCGGACACTGAAGCTTTCTTT,CASSREPRADTEAFF
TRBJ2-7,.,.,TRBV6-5,TGTGCCAGCAGTTACCGGGACGTCCGGGTTGAGTACTTC,CASSYRDVRVEYF
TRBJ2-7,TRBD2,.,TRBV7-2,TGTGCCAGCAGCTTATCTCCGGCTAGCGGGAGGTCTGAGCAGTACTTC,CASSLSPASGRSEQYF
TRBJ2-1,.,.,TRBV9,TGTGCCAGCAGCGTAGCTAATTGGCCAACGGGCAATGAGCAGTTCTTC,CASSVANWPTGNEQFF
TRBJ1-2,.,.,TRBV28,TGTGCCACTGAGGGCAGGAAGACCACTTTCTTC,CATEGRKTTFF
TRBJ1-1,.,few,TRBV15,TGTGCCACCAGCAGAGAGAGTCACGGCACAGCTTTCTTT,CATSRESHGTAFF
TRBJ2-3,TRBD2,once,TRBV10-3,TGTGCCATCACTTTCAGCGGGAGGGCCACAGATACGCAGTATTTT,CAITFSGRATDTQYF